Below, 18 T cell receptor beta chains from the same sample are listed, as sequenced in a study of T cells after yellow fever vaccination. In TCRdb, the 5' RACE reads were re-called with MiXCR into one record per CDR3 protein. The sample yields 65,000 to 90,000 distinct CDR3 sequences, 7.5% to 9% seen once. The sample consisted of CD8+ T cells sorted from PBMCs, taken on the day of the yellow fever booster vaccination. Every receptor here comes from a man younger than 45 who received the YFV17D yellow fever vaccine.

This clonotype is labeled medium-sized. The genes are TRBV15 and TRBJ2-5; 7 bases are shared with TRBD1. Germline lookup yields CDR1 LNHNV and CDR2 YYDKDF (reference sequence). The CDR3 extends over 15 amino acids. V was pared by 0 bases and J by 5 bases, with 6 bases of the junction left unmatched. This CDR3 reads CATSRDAETGETQYF. As DNA, the CDR3 is TGTGCCACCAGCAGAGATGCGGAGACAGGGGAGACCCAGTACTTC.

This clonotype has a handful of counts. The chain has TRBV18 and TRBJ2-1; 9 bases align to TRBD2. After removal of 6 bases from V and 8 bases from J, the junction contained 8 bases not matched to a gene. The CDR3 loop spans 14 amino acids. Germline-derived CDR1 and CDR2 are KGHSH and LQKENI. As DNA, the CDR3 is TGTGCCAGCTCGGGGCGGGAGGGCCCTTATGAGCAGTTCTTC. Its translation: CASSGREGPYEQFF.

The chain has TRBV7-9 and TRBJ2-7; 7 bases match TRBD1. CDR1 is SEHNR and CDR2 is FQNEAQ in the germline V gene (reference sequence). This CDR3 is 16 amino acids long. V was clipped by 4 bases and J by 2 bases; unmatched bases: 11. CDR3 nucleotides: TGTGCCAGCAGCTCAATAAAACAGGGGCTCCCCTACGAGCAGTACTTC. It encodes CASSSIKQGLPYEQYF.

The rearrangement joins TRBV29-1 to TRBJ2-1; D possibly uses TRBD1 or TRBD2 (5 bases each). CDR1 is SQVTM, CDR2 ANQGSEA, per germline. V lost 2 bases to trimming and J lost 0 bases, with 8 bases between them. CDR3 length: 14 residues. In DNA form, the CDR3 reads TGCAGCGTTGAATCAGGGAGCTCCTACAATGAGCAGTTCTTC. This gives the protein CSVESGSSYNEQFF.

In its sample, this clonotype was seen a few times. The rearrangement joins TRBV6-5 to TRBJ1-2; maybe TRBD1 (5 bases). Between the trimmed V and J ends, which lost 2 bases and 4 bases, there was a span of 11 bases. CDR1 and CDR2 from the germline V gene are MNHEY and SVGAGI. The CDR3 runs 14 residues. The CDR3 region is CASSYGGEGYGYTF. CDR3 bases: TGTGCCAGCAGTTACGGGGGGGAAGGCTATGGCTACACCTTC.

The rearrangement joins TRBV12-3 or TRBV12-4 to TRBJ2-5; TRBD2 matches 7 bases. The CDR3 covers 14 residues. After removal of 1 base from V and 5 bases from J, the junction contained 4 bases not matched to a gene. The CDR3 sequence: CASSLGGSGETQYF. The CDR3 DNA sequence: TGTGCCAGCAGTTTAGGCGGGAGTGGTGAGACCCAGTACTTC.

This clonotype has only a few counts. A read error may account for a junction end that differs from germline. J is TRBJ1-5 and V is TRBV5-5; 11 nucleotides agree with TRBD1. The CDR3 loop spans 14 amino acids. Germline assignment: CDR1 SGHKS and CDR2 YYEKEE (reference sequence). Written as DNA, the CDR3 is TGTGCCAGCAGCGCCGGGACAGGGGGACAGCCGCAGCATTTT. It encodes CASSAGTGGQPQHF.

A few counts support this clonotype. V gene TRBV1 combines with J gene TRBJ2-3; no DNA check was done on the table's D call, TRBD1. TRBV1 is a pseudogene. This CDR3 has 18 amino acids. The CDR3 protein is CTSSQVQGAGGRTDTQYF. Written as DNA, the CDR3 is TGCACCAGCAGCCAAGTACAAGGGGCAGGGGGCCGCACAGATACGCAGTATTTT.

This clonotype was recorded a few times. The gene calls are TRBV7-7 and TRBJ2-7, with 8 bases identical to TRBD2. This CDR3 has 18 amino acids. Germline CDR1 reads SSHAT; CDR2 reads FNYEAQ (reference sequence). Trimming removed 0 bases from V and 5 bases from J; junction bases left unmatched: 15. CDR3 loop: CASSLAVIPGGPPNEQYF. CDR3 bases: TGTGCCAGCAGCTTAGCCGTGATACCGGGAGGGCCCCCGAACGAGCAGTACTTC.

The chain has TRBV7-9 and TRBJ2-5; weak D call: TRBD2 (7 bases). Trimming cost V 5 bases and J 3 bases, with 22 bases left between them. The CDR3 runs to 17 residues. Germline V gene data show CDR1 as SEHNR and CDR2 as FQNEAQ (reference sequence). CDR3 in DNA: TGTGCCAGCAGCCCACCCCCGGGGGCGGGAGTCAAAGAGACCCAGTACTTC. It yields the protein CASSPPPGAGVKETQYF.

This clonotype showed up just a few times. This chain links TRBV9 with TRBJ2-5; 9 bases fit TRBD1. The CDR3 length is 17 residues. V dropped 3 bases and J dropped 1; count of bases not matched to a gene: 10. CDR1 is SGDLS, CDR2 YYNGEE, per germline. This chain's CDR3 is CASSGRTGDGTQETQYF. In nucleotides, the CDR3 is TGTGCCAGCAGCGGAAGGACAGGGGACGGAACCCAAGAGACCCAGTACTTC.

This clonotype has just a few counts. The chain links TRBV27 to TRBJ1-2, with 8 nucleotides matching TRBD1. The germline gives CDR1 MNHEY, CDR2 SMNVEV (reference sequence). The CDR3 runs to 18 residues. Unmatched junction bases numbered 12, after V lost 0 bases and J lost 3 bases. This CDR3 reads CASSLSIQGALNDYGYTF. Written as DNA, the CDR3 is TGTGCCAGCAGTTTATCGATCCAGGGGGCGTTAAATGACTATGGCTACACCTTC.

The chain recombines TRBV4-3 with TRBJ2-1; 9 bases match TRBD1. CDR1 is LGHNA and CDR2 is YSLEER in the germline V gene. The CDR3 sequence is 15 residues long. The trim removed 3 bases at V and 3 bases at J, leaving 3 bases unmatched. This chain's CDR3 is CASSQGDRDYNEQFF. The DNA for the CDR3 is TGCGCCAGCAGCCAGGGGGACAGGGACTACAATGAGCAGTTCTTC.

This clonotype has a handful of counts. The gene calls are TRBV7-9 and TRBJ2-2, with 7 bases lining up with TRBD1. V gave up 5 bases and J gave up 6 bases; unmatched junction bases: 9. The CDR3 runs to 15 residues. Per germline, CDR1 SEHNR and CDR2 FQNEAQ (reference sequence). The CDR3: CASSLTGPLPGELFF. The CDR3 DNA reads TGTGCCAGCAGCCTGACAGGGCCCCTGCCCGGGGAGCTGTTTTTT.

The chain uses TRBV5-6 and TRBJ2-4, with 10 bases matching TRBD1. CDR1 and CDR2 from the germline V gene are SGHDT and YYEEEE. This CDR3 comprises 13 residues. The V segment lost 3 bases and the J segment 10 bases; nucleotides outside the gene matches: 4. This CDR3 reads CASSSTGGDIQYF. DNA of the CDR3: TGTGCCAGCAGCTCGACAGGGGGCGATATTCAGTACTTC. Based on the CDR3 plus reference TRBV5-6 and TRBJ2-4, the full variable domain is DAGVTQSPTHLIKTRGQQVTLRCSPKSGHDTVSWYQQALGQGPQFIFQYYEEEERQRGNFPDRFSGHQFPNYSSELNVNALLLGDSALYLCASSSTGGDIQYFGAGTRLSVL.

This clonotype was counted many times. The gene calls are TRBV4-3 and TRBJ2-7, with TRBD2 identical over 10 bases. From germline, CDR1 is LGHNA and CDR2 YSLEER. The CDR3 loop spans 17 amino acids. Trimming cost V 0 bases and J 5 bases; bases outside gene matches: 10. CDR3: CASSQDWASGSLDEQYF. CDR3 nucleotides: TGCGCCAGCAGCCAAGATTGGGCTAGCGGGAGCCTGGACGAGCAGTACTTC.

V gene TRBV27 combines with J gene TRBJ2-7, with D hard to call. Germline V gene data show CDR1 as MNHEY and CDR2 as SMNVEV (reference sequence). Trimming left V 6 bases short and J 2 bases short, with 14 bases between. The CDR3 length is 14 residues. The CDR3 region is CASSSVLYPYEQYF. The CDR3 region has the DNA TGTGCCAGCAGCAGCGTTTTATATCCCTACGAGCAGTACTTC.

This clonotype was detected ten times or more. The chain's CDR3 is CASSGTRASSYEQYF. In DNA, the CDR3 is TGCGCCAGCAGCGGCACGCGGGCCAGCTCCTACGAGCAGTACTTC. The J gene is TRBJ2-7, the V gene TRBV4-3; perhaps TRBD2 as D (5 bases). There are 15 residues in the CDR3. Trimming left V 5 bases short and J 0 bases short, with 14 bases between. The germline CDR1 and CDR2 sequences are LGHNA and YSLEER.